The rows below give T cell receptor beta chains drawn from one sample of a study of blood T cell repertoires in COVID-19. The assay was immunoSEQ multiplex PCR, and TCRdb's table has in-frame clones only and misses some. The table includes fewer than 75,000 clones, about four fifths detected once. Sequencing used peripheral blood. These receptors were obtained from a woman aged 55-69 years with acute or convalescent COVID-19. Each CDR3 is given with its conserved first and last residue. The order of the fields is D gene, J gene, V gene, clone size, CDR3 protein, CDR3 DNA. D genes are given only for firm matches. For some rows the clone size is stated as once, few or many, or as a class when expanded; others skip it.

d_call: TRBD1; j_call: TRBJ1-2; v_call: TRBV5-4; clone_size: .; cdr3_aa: CASSLGQGSGYTF; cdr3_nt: TGTGCCAGCAGCCTGGGACAGGGAAGCGGCTACACCTTC
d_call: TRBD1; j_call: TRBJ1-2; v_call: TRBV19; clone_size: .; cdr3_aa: CASSPLDRALVYGYTF; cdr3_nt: TGTGCCAGTAGCCCCTTGGACAGGGCGCTAGTCTATGGCTACACCTTC
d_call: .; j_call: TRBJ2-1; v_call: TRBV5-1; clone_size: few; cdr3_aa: CASSPGARGYEQFF; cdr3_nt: TGCGCCAGCAGCCCAGGGGCCCGGGGCTATGAGCAGTTCTTC
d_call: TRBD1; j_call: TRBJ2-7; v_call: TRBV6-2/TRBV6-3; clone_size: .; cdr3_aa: CASSYPRDRHLSSSYEQYF; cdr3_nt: TGTGCCAGCAGTTACCCCCGGGACAGGCACCTCAGTAGCTCCTACGAGCAGTACTTC
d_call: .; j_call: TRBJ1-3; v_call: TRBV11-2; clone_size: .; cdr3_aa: CASSFPGAGNTIYF; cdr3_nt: TGTGCCAGCAGCTTCCCAGGGGCTGGAAACACCATATATTTT
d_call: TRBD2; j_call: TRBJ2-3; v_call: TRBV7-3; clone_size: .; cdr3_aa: CASSRVSGGAPDTQYF; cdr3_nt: TGTGCCAGCAGCCGGGTTAGCGGGGGGGCGCCGGATACGCAGTATTTT
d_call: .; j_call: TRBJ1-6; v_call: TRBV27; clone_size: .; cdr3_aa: CASSFRGNDSPLHF; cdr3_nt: TGTGCCAGCAGTTTCCGGGGGAATGATTCACCCCTCCACTTT
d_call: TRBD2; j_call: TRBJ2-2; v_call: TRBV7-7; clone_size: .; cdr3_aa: CASSLEAGATGELFF; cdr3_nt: TGTGCTAGCAGCTTAGAAGCGGGGGCCACCGGGGAGCTGTTTTTT
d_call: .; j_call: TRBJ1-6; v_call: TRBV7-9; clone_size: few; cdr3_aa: CASSLARSAAPLHF; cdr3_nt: TGTGCCAGCAGCTTAGCGAGGTCAGCTGCACCCCTCCACTTT
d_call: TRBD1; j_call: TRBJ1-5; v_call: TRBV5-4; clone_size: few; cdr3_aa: CASSTDRSSQPQHF; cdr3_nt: TGTGCCAGCAGCACGGACAGGAGCAGTCAGCCCCAGCATTTT
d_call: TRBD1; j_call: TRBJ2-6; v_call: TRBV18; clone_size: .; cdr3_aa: CASSPAGTGGSGANVLTF; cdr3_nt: TGTGCCAGCTCACCAGCCGGGACAGGGGGCTCTGGGGCCAACGTCCTGACTTTC
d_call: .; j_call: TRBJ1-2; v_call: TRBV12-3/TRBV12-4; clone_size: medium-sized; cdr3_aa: CASSFHDSYGYTF; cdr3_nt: TGTGCCAGCAGTTTCCATGACAGCTATGGCTACACCTTC
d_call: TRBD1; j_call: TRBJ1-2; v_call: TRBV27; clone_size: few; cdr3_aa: CASSVGIGTGGFRPYGYTF; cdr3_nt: TGTGCCAGCAGCGTGGGAATCGGGACAGGGGGATTTAGGCCCTATGGCTACACCTTC
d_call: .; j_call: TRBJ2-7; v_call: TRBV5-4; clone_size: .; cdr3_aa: CASSPRRLRPGPSYEQYF; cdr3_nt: TGTGCCAGCAGCCCACGTCGTTTGAGACCAGGTCCTTCCTACGAGCAGTACTTC
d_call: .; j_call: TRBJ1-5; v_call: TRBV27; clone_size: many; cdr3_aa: CASSFSYNQPQHF; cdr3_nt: TGTGCCAGCAGTTTCAGTTACAATCAGCCCCAGCATTTT
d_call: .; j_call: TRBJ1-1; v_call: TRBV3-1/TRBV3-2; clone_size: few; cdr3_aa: CASSQVPGKAFF; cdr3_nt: TGTGCCAGCAGCCAAGTTCCAGGGAAAGCTTTCTTT
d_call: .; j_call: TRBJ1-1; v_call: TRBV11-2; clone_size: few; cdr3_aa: CASSPTNLGQNTEAFF; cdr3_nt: TGTGCCAGCAGCCCCACCAACCTTGGACAGAACACTGAAGCTTTCTTT
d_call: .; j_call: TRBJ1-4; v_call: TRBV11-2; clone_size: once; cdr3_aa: CASSLDWRQANEKLFF; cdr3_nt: TGTGCCAGCAGCTTAGATTGGAGACAGGCTAATGAAAAACTGTTTTTT
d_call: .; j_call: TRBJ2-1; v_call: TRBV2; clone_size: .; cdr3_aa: CASSEFGGNEQFF; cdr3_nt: TGTGCCAGCAGTGAGTTCGGGGGCAATGAGCAGTTCTTC
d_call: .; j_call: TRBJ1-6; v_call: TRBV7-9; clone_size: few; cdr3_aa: CASSDFTGYNSPLHF; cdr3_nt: TGTGCCAGCAGCGATTTCACAGGGTACAATTCACCCCTCCACTTT
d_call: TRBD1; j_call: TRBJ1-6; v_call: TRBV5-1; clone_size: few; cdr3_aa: CASRGTGGGNNSPLHF; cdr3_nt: TGCGCCAGCCGCGGGACAGGGGGCGGGAATAATTCACCCCTCCACTTT
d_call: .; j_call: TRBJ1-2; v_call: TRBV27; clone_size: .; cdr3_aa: CASSPIQGSGYTF; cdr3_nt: TGTGCCAGCAGTCCTATCCAGGGTAGTGGCTACACCTTC
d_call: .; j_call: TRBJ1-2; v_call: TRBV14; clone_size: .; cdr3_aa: CASSQGADYGYTF; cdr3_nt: TGTGCCAGCAGCCAAGGGGCAGACTATGGCTACACCTTC
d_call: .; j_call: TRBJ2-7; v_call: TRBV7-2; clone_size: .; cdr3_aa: CASSLTRGISYEQYF; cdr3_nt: TGTGCCAGCAGCTTAACTCGAGGGATCTCCTACGAGCAGTACTTC
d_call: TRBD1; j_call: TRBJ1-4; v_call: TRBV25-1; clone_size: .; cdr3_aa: CASSEPRQGSDKLFF; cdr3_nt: TGTGCCAGCAGTGAGCCCAGACAGGGTTCGGATAAACTGTTTTTT
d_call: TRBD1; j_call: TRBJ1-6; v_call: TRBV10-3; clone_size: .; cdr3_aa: CAIRQGKDYNSPLHF; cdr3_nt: TGTGCCATTAGACAGGGAAAGGATTATAATTCACCCCTCCACTTT
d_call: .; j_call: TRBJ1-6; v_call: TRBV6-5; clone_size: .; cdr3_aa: CASSRGNSPLHF; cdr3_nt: TGTGCCAGCAGCCGGGGTAATTCACCCCTCCACTTT
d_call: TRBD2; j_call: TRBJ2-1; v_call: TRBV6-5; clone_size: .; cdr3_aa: CASSRTSGGGNEQFF; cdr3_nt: TGTGCCAGCAGTCGTACTAGCGGGGGCGGGAATGAGCAGTTCTTC
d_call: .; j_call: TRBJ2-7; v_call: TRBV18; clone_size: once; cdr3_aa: CASSQTPGAYEQYF; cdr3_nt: TGTGCCAGCTCTCAAACTCCGGGAGCCTACGAGCAGTACTTC
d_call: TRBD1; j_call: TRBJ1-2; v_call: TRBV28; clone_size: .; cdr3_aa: CASSGTGGYGYTF; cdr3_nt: TGTGCCAGCAGCGGAACAGGGGGCTATGGCTACACCTTC
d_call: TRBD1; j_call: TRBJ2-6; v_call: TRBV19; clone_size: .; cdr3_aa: CASNPGQGASGANVLTF; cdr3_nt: TGTGCCAGTAACCCGGGACAGGGGGCCAGTGGGGCCAACGTCCTGACTTTC
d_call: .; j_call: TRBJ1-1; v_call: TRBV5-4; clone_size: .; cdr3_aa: CASSLTWNTEAFF; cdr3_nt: TGTGCCAGCAGCTTGACATGGAACACTGAAGCTTTCTTT
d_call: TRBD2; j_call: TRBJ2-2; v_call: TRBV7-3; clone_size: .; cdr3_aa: CASSFPLLAGVGGELFF; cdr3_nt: TGTGCCAGCAGCTTCCCTTTACTAGCGGGGGTTGGCGGGGAGCTGTTTTTT
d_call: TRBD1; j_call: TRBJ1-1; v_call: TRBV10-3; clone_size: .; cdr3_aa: CAIKTGRLTDPNTEAFF; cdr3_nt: TGTGCCATCAAGACAGGGCGGCTTACTGACCCGAACACTGAAGCTTTCTTT
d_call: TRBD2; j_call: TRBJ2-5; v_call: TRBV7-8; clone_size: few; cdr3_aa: CASSLGTSGGETQYF; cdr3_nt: TGTGCCAGCAGCCTGGGGACTAGCGGGGGAGAGACCCAGTACTTC
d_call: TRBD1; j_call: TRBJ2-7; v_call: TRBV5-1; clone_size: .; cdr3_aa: CASYSGTGGYEQYF; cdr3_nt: TGCGCCAGCTACTCCGGGACAGGGGGCTACGAGCAGTACTTC
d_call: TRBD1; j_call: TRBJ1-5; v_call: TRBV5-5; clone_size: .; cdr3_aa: CASTMGGTVSNQPQHF; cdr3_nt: TGTGCCAGCACCATGGGCGGGACAGTCTCGAATCAGCCCCAGCATTTT
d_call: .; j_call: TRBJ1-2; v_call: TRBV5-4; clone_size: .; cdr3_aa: CASSTGLSGNNYGYTF; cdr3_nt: TGTGCCAGCAGTACAGGGCTGTCGGGCAATAACTATGGCTACACCTTC
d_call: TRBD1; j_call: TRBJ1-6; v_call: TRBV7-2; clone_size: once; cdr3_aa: CASSPRQGASRDSPLHF; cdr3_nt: TGTGCCAGCAGCCCTCGACAGGGGGCAAGCAGGGATTCACCCCTCCACTTT
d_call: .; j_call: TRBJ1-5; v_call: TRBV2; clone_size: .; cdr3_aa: CASRTNSNQPQHF; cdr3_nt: TGTGCCAGCAGGACAAATAGCAATCAGCCCCAGCATTTT
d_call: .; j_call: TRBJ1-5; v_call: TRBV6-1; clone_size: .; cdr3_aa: CASSEAGGRDQPQHF; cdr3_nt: TGTGCCAGCAGTGAAGCTGGAGGAAGAGATCAGCCCCAGCATTTT
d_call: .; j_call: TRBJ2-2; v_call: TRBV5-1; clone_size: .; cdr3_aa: CASSLSSGTNTGELFF; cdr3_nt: TGCGCCAGCAGCTTATCATCAGGAACCAACACCGGGGAGCTGTTTTTT